The source of this T cell receptor beta chain is a study of cytomegalovirus exposure and HLA in healthy donors. Study-wide points: There was a cluster of highly shared sequence variants that was likely a sequencing artifact. Per a later analysis, 15,000 to 20,000 TCR beta sequences showed association with HLA alleles at 0.05 false discovery rate.

The germline V and J ends were trimmed by 2 bases and 5 bases, with 12 bases remaining between them. This CDR3 has 14 amino acids. The germline gives CDR1 LNHDA, CDR2 SQIVND (reference sequence). To note about this clone: Its cognate antigen is unknown.

Use of 60 Vbeta and 13 Jbeta primers characterized the PCR. Method: immunoSEQ multiplex PCR; TCRdb's copy keeps in-frame clones and lacks some. In all, the sample yields about 150,000 clones. The clonotype comes from a man aged 30 to 39 in good health and CMV-seronegative. Specimen: PBMCs. The chain couples TRBV19 to TRBJ1-1; possible D gene TRBD1, 6 bases. The chain's CDR3 is CASSISKGVTEAFF. The DNA of the CDR3 is TGTGCCAGTAGTATATCTAAGGGGGTTACTGAAGCTTTCTTT.